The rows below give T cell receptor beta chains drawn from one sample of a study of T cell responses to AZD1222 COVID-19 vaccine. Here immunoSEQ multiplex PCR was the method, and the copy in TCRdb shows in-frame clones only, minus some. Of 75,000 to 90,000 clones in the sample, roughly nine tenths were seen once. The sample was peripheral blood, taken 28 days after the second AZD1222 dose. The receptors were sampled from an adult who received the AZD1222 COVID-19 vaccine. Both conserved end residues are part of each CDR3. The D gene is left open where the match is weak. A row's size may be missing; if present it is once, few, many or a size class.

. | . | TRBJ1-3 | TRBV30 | TGTGCCTGGAGTACAGGGCTCTCTGGAAACACCATATATTTT | CAWSTGLSGNTIYF
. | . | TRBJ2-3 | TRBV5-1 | TGCGCCAGCAGCTTATTGGACTGGAGGGATACGCAGTATTTT | CASSLLDWRDTQYF
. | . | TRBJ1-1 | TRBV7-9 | TGTGCCAGCAGCTGGAGTGGAAACATAGGGGACGCTGAAGCTTTCTTT | CASSWSGNIGDAEAFF
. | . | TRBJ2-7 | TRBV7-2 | TGTGCCAGCAGCTACCGGGACTACGAGCAGTACTTC | CASSYRDYEQYF
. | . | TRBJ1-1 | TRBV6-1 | TGTGCCAGCAGTGAAGGGGCGGGGCTTAACACTGAAGCTTTCTTT | CASSEGAGLNTEAFF
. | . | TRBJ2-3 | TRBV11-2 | TGTGCCAGCAGCTTAGATCTATTAGGGGATACGCAGTATTTT | CASSLDLLGDTQYF
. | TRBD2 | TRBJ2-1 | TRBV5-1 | TGCGCCAGCAGCTTGGACCCGATAGCGGGAGGGCGGGATAATGAGCAGTTCTTC | CASSLDPIAGGRDNEQFF
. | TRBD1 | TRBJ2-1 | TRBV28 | TGTGCCAGCAGTTTCCAGGGGGCCAGCTCCTACAATGAGCAGTTCTTC | CASSFQGASSYNEQFF
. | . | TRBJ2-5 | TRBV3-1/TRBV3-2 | TGTGCCAGCAGCCAACTAGCGCAACAAGAGACCCAGTACTTC | CASSQLAQQETQYF
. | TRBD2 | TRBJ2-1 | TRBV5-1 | TGCGCCAGCAGCTTACTAGCGGGCAATGAGCAGTTCTTC | CASSLLAGNEQFF
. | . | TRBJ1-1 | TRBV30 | TGTGCCTGGAGCGCCCTCGGGGGCCCGAACACTGAAGCTTTCTTT | CAWSALGGPNTEAFF
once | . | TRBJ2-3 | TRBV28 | TGTGCCAGCACCCTAACGGGAAGCCCAGATACGCAGTATTTT | CASTLTGSPDTQYF
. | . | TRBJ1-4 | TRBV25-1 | TGTGCCAGCAGTGAGCCGGGGCCGATTAAAAAACTGTTTTTT | CASSEPGPIKKLFF
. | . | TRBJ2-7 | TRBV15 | TGTGCCACCAAAGACGGGAGCGCGGAGGGTGGATCGTGGTACTTC | CATKDGSAEGGSWYF
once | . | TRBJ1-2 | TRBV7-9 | TGTGCCAGCAGCTCACCTGAGCGTGGCTACACCTTC | CASSSPERGYTF
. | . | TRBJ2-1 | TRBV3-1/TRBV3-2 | TGTGCCAGCAGCCAAGCCCCTTTCGGGGGTGCGGAGTTAAATGAGCAGTTCTTC | CASSQAPFGGAELNEQFF
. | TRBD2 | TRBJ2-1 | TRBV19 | TGTGCCAGTAGTAGGGCTAGCGGGAGGAATGAGCAGTTCTTC | CASSRASGRNEQFF
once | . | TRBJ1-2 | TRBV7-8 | TGTGCCAGCAGCTTAGAACAGCTCTCTAGGGTCACCTTC | CASSLEQLSRVTF
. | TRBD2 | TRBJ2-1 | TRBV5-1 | TGCGCCAGCAGCTTGGCACTAGCGGGAGGGAACGAGCAGTTCTTC | CASSLALAGGNEQFF
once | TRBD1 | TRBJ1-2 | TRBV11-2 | TGTGCCAGTACTAGGGACAGAAACTATGGCTACACCTTC | CASTRDRNYGYTF
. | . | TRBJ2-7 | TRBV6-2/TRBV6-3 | TGTGCCAGCAGTTACACGACGGGACTGACGTACTTC | CASSYTTGLTYF
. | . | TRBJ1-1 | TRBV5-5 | TGTGCCAGCAGCTTGGTTCCAGGGGAGGTATCTGAAGCTTTCTTT | CASSLVPGEVSEAFF
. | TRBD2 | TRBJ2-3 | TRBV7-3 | TGTGCCAGCAGCCTAGGGAGGGAGTCAGATACGCAGTATTTT | CASSLGRESDTQYF
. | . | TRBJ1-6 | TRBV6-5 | TGTGCCAGCAACCTCGGGACCCCTAATTCACCCCTCCACTTT | CASNLGTPNSPLHF
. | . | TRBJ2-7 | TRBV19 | TGTGCCAGTAGTATTGAAGGACGGGCTCTTTCCTTC | CASSIEGRALSF
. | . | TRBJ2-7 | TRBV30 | TGTGCCCTGACCTCCTCAACCTACGAGCAGTACTTC | CALTSSTYEQYF
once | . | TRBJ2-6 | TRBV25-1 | TGTGCCAGCAGTGAATCGGGCAGATCTGGGGCCAACGTCCTGACTTTC | CASSESGRSGANVLTF
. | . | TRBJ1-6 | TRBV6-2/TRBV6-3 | TGTGCCAGCAGTACCCCCCGGGACGCCTTTTCCTATAATTCACCCCTCCACTTT | CASSTPRDAFSYNSPLHF
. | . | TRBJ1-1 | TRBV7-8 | TGTGCCAGCAGTCGCGAGACAGTGAACACTGAAGCTTTCTTT | CASSRETVNTEAFF
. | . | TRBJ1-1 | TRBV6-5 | TGTGCCAGCAGTTACAGGGCGGTGAACACTGAAGCTTTCTTT | CASSYRAVNTEAFF
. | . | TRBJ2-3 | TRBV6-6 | TGTGCCAGCAGTTATACGGGAAGCGAAGATACGCAGTATTTT | CASSYTGSEDTQYF
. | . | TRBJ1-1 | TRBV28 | TGTGCCAGCAGGCGGGGGTCTTTTGCGGAAGCTTTCTTT | CASRRGSFAEAFF
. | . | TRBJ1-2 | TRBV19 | TGTGCCAGTACCAACCGGGGGGAGGACTATGGCTACACCTTC | CASTNRGEDYGYTF
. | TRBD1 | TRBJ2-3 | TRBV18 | TGTGCCAGCTCAGCGACAGGGGCGGGCACAGATACGCAGTATTTT | CASSATGAGTDTQYF
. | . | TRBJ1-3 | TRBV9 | TGTGCCAGCAGCCCCCCACCGTCTGGAAACACCATATATTTT | CASSPPPSGNTIYF
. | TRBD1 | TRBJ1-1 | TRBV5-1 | TGCGCCAGCAGCTTGGGCGCAGGGGGCACTGAAGCTTTCTTT | CASSLGAGGTEAFF
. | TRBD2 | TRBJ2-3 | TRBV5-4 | TGTGCCAGCAGCCCGTGGACTAGCGTGAACACAGATACGCAGTATTTT | CASSPWTSVNTDTQYF
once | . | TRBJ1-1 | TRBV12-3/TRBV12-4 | TGTGCCAGCAGTTTAAGTGCTGGGGGGCCTTTCTTT | CASSLSAGGPFF
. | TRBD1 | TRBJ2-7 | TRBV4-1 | TGCGCCAGCAGCCAAGACAGGGGGACGTACCCCTACGAGCAGTACTTC | CASSQDRGTYPYEQYF
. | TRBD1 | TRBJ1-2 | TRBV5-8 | TGTGCCAGCAGCTTTCGGACAGGGGGGGCCACCTTC | CASSFRTGGATF
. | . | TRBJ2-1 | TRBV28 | TGTGCCAGCAGCCTGACAAGGGGGCAGTTCTTC | CASSLTRGQFF
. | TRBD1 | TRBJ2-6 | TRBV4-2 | TGTGCCAGCAGCCAAGTACCCAGGGGGTTGTCTGGGGCCAACGTCCTGACTTTC | CASSQVPRGLSGANVLTF
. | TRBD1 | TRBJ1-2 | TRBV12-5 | TGTGCTAGTGGTTTGGTACTCATACCCCCGGGACAGACTAACTATGGCTACACCTTC | CASGLVLIPPGQTNYGYTF
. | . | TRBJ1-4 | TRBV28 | TGTGCCAGCAGTGGGGTAGGACGGACCGCGGGGGGAAGGTTT | CASSGVGRTAGGRF
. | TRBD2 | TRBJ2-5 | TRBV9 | TGTGCCAGCAGCGTAGGCGGGAGGGCCGGGGAGACCCAGTACTTC | CASSVGGRAGETQYF
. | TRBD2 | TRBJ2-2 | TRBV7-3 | TGTGCCAGCAGAAAACTAGCGGTTGATACCGGGGAGCTGTTTTTT | CASRKLAVDTGELFF
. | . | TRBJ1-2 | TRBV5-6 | TGTGCCAGCAGCTTGGGACAACAAGGAGGCTATGGCTACACCTTC | CASSLGQQGGYGYTF
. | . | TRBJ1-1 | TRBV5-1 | TGCGCCAGCAGCCCCCCAGGGAGAACTGAAGCTTTCTTT | CASSPPGRTEAFF
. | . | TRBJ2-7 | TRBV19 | TGTGCCAGTAGTGTTACCGGGACAAGAGCCTACGAGCAGTACTTC | CASSVTGTRAYEQYF
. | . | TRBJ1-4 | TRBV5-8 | TGTGCCAGCAGCCCTGGCGGGGGCTTTAATGAAAAACTGTTTTTT | CASSPGGGFNEKLFF